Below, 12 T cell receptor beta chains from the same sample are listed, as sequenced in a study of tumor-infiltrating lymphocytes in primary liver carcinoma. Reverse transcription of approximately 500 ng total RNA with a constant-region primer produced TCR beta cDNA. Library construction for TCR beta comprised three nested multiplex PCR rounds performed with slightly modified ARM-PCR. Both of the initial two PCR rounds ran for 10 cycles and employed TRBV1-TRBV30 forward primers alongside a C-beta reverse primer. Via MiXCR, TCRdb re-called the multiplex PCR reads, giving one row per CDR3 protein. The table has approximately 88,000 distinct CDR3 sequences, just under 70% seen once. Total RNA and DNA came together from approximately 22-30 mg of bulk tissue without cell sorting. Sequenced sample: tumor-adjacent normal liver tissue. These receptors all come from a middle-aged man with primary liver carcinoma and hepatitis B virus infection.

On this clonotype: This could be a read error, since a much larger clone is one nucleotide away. CDR3: CAGSSLAAQETQYF. CDR3 nucleotide sequence: TGTGCCGGCAGCTCCCTAGCGGCTCAAGAGACCCAGTACTTC. This chain uses TRBV14 with TRBJ2-5; 7 nucleotides align to TRBD2. Germline V gene sequence: CDR1 SGHDN, CDR2 FVKESK. The CDR3 has 14 residues.

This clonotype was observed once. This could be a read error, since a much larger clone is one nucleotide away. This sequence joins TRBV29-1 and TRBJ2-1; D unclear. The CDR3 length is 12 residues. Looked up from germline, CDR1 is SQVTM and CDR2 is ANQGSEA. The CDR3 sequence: CSVEDGYNERFF. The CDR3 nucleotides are TGCAGCGTTGAAGATGGTTACAATGAGCGGTTCTTC.

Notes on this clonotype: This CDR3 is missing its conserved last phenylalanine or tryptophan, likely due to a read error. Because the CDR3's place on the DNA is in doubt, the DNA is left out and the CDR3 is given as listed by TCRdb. The CDR3 loop reads CSVEGGGWAGGRSNEQFL. V usage is TRBV29-1 and J usage is TRBJ2-1; no check of the table's D call, TRBD2, against the DNA was made. Germline V CDR1 and CDR2: SQVTM, ANQGSEA. Termini included, the CDR3 measures 18 amino acids.

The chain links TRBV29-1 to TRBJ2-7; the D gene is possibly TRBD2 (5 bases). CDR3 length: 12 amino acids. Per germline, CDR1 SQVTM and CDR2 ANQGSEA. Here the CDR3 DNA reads TGCTGCACTTCCGGGGATAACTATGAGCAGTACTTC. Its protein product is CCTSGDNYEQYF.

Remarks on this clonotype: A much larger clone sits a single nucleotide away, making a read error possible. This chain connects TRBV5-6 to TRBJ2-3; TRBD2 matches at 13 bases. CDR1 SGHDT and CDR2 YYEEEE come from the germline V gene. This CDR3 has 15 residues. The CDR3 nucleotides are TGTACCAGCAGCCGACTAGCGGGAGGTAAAGATACGCAGTATTTT. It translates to CTSSRLAGGKDTQYF. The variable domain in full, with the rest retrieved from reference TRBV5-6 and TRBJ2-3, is DAGVTQSPTHLIKTRGQQVTLRCSPKSGHDTVSWYQQALGQGPQFIFQYYEEEERQRGNFPDRFSGHQFPNYSSELNVNALLLGDSALYLCTSSRLAGGKDTQYFGPGTRLTVL.

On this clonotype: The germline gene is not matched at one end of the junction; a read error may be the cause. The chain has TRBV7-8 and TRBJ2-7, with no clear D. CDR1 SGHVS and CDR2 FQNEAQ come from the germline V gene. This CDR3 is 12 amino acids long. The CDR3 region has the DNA TGTGCCAGCAGCTTAGGTGCCTACGAGCGGTACTTC. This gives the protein CASSLGAYERYF.

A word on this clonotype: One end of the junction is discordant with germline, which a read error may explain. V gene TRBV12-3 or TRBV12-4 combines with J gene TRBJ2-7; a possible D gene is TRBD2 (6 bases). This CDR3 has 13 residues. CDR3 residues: CASSLWEAYEHYF. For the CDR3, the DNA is TGTGCCAGCAGCTTGTGGGAGGCCTACGAGCATTACTTC.

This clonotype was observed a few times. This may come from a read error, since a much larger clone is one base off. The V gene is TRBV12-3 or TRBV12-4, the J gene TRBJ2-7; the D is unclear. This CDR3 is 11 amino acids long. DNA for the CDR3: TGTGTCAGCAGTTACGCGGCCGAGCAGTACTTC. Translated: CVSSYAAEQYF.

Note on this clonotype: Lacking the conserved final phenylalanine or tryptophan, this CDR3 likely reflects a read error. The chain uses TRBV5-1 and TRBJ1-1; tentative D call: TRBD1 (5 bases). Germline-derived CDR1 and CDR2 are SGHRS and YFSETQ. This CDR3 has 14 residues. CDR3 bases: TGCGCCAGCACCTTGGGGGGAAGCTTGACTGAAGCTTTCTTA. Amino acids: CASTLGGSLTEAFL.

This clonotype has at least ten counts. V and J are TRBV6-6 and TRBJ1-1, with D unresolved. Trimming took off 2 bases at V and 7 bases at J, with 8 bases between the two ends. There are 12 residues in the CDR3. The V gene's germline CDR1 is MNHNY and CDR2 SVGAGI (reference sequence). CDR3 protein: CASSYVGGEAFF. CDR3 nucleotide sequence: TGTGCCAGCAGTTACGTGGGTGGTGAAGCTTTCTTT.

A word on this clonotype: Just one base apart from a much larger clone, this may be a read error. CDR3 in DNA: TGTGCCAGCAGCTCGGACAGGCCTTGGGGAGAGACCCAGTACTTC. Translated: CASSSDRPWGETQYF. The chain links TRBV13 to TRBJ2-5; 7 nucleotides agree with TRBD1. J was trimmed by 4 bases and V by 4 bases; bases with no gene match: 9. Germline V gene sequence: CDR1 PRHDT, CDR2 FYEKMQ (reference sequence). The CDR3 extends over 15 amino acids.

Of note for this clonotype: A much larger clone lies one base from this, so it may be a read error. CDR3 bases: TGTGCCAGCAGGTTAACGGCAGCTAACACAGATACGCAGTATTTT. Its translation: CASRLTAANTDTQYF. This chain links TRBV12-3 or TRBV12-4 with TRBJ2-3; no definite D call. The CDR3 contains 15 residues. Trimming shortened V by 6 bases and J by 2 bases, and 15 bases separated the two germline ends.